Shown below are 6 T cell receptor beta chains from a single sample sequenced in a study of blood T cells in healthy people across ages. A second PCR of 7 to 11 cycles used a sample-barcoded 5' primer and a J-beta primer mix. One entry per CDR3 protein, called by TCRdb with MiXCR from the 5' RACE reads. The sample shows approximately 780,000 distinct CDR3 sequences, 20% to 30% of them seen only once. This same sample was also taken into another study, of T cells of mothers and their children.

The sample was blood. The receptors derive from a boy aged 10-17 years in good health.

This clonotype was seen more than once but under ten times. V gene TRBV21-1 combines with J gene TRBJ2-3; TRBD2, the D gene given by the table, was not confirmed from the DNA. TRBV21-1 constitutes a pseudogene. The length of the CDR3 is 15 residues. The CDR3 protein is CASSKARRAPDTQYF. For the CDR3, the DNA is TGTGCCAGCAGCAAAGCGCGGAGGGCACCAGATACGCAGTATTTT.

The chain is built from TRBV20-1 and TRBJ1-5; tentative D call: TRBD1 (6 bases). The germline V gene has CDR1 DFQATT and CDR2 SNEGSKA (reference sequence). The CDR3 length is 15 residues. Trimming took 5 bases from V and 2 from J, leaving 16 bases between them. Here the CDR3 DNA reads TGCAGTGCTCGAGGGGCGGGGGCCGGCAATCAGCCCCAGCATTTT. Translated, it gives CSARGAGAGNQPQHF.

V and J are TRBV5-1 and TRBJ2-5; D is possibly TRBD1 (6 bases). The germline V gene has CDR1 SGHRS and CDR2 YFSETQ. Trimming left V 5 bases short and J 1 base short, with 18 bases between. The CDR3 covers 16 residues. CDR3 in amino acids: CASSTGTLHSQETQYF. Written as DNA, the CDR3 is TGCGCCAGCAGTACTGGGACACTTCACTCCCAAGAGACCCAGTACTTC.

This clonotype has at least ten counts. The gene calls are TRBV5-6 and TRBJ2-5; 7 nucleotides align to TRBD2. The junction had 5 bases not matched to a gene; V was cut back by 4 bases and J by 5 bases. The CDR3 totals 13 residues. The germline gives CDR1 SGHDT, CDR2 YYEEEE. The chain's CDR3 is CASSAQGGETQYF. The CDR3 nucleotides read TGTGCCAGCAGCGCCCAGGGAGGGGAGACCCAGTACTTC. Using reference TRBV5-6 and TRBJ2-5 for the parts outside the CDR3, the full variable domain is DAGVTQSPTHLIKTRGQQVTLRCSPKSGHDTVSWYQQALGQGPQFIFQYYEEEERQRGNFPDRFSGHQFPNYSSELNVNALLLGDSALYLCASSAQGGETQYFGPGTRLLVL.

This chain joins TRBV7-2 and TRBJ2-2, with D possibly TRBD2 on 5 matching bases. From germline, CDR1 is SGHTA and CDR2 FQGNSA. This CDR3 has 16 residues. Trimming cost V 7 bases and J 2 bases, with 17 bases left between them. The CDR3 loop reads CASIINRGLNTGELFF. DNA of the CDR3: TGTGCCAGCATCATTAATCGGGGTCTAAACACCGGGGAGCTGTTTTTT.

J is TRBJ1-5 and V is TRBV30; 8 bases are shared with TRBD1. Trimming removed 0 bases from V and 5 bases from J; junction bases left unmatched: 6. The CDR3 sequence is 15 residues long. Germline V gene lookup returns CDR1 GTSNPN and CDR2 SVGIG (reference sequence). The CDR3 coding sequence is TGTGCCTGGAGTGTGTGGGACAGGAGGGATCAGCCCCAGCATTTT. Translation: CAWSVWDRRDQPQHF. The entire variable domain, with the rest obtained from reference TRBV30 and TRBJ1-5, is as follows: SQTIHQWPATLVQPVGSPLSLECTVEGTSNPNLYWYRQAAGRGLQLLFYSVGIGQISSEVPQNLSASRPQDRQFILSSKKLLLSDSGFYLCAWSVWDRRDQPQHFGDGTRLSIL.